This T cell receptor (beta chain) was captured in a study of preoperative IRX-2 immunotherapy in early breast cancer. As to treatment: preoperative locoregional IRX-2 cytokine immunotherapy. Samples came from a phase Ib trial of preoperative locoregional IRX-2 cytokine immunotherapy. Sequenced by immunoSEQ multiplex PCR; TCRdb stores in-frame clones only, minus some. The repertoire holds roughly 43,000 clones, around 96% seen once, with 1.5% to 2% in the top ten. V was shortened by 1 base and J by 3 bases, with 19 bases between the two germline ends. This CDR3 is 18 amino acids long. CDR1 and CDR2 from the germline V gene are SGHDN and FVKESK.

The sequencing here drew on tumor tissue, taken after IRX-2 immunotherapy. This TCR derives from a human donor with breast cancer. V usage is TRBV14 and J usage is TRBJ1-5; no definite D call. CDR3 in amino acids: CASSQVGTVYGLNQPQHF. The CDR3, as DNA: TGTGCCAGCAGCCAAGTGGGAACAGTATACGGTCTCAATCAGCCCCAGCATTTT.